This T cell receptor (beta chain) appears in the sequencing data of a study of technical replicates of blood from several donors. Trimming stripped 1 base from V and 3 bases from J, with 10 bases between. The CDR3 is 14 amino acids. CDR1 is SEHNR, CDR2 FQNEAQ, per germline (reference sequence). Clones were sequenced by immunoSEQ multiplex PCR, and TCRdb holds only the in-frame ones, with some missing. The sample holds 25,000 to 40,000 clones; approximately 92% are singletons and the top ten take approximately 4%. The chain carries TRBV7-9 and TRBJ2-7, with D possibly being TRBD1 (5 bases). This clonotype originated in a human donor in good health. Some clones in this sample may be carry-over from other donors' samples. Sequencing input: PBMCs. The CDR3 DNA is TGTGCCAGCAGCTTAGTAGGGGTAGTCTACGAGCAGTACTTC. Amino acid sequence: CASSLVGVVYEQYF.